This is a list of T cell receptor beta chains from one sample in a study of OX40 agonist ivuxolimab in advanced cancers. Measured with immunoSEQ multiplex PCR; TCRdb has only the in-frame clones, and not every one. The table records over 70,000 clones, 70% to 90% of them present only once. Sequenced here: CD4+ or CD8+ T cells sorted from blood, sampled in a trial of the OX40 agonist ivuxolimab. All receptors derive from an adult with an advanced solid tumor such as melanoma, head and neck, liver or kidney cancer. CDR3s include the opening cysteine and the closing phenylalanine or tryptophan. A D gene is named only where the DNA matches it firmly. Clone size, where shown, is once, few, many, or a class for clones that have expanded.

CDR3nt | CDR3aa | abundance | v_gene | d_gene | j_gene
TGTGCCAGCAGCTTGGTTATCGCCAACTCCTACAATGAGCAGTTCTTC | CASSLVIANSYNEQFF | . | TRBV5-6 | . | TRBJ2-1
TGTGCCAGCAGCCCACTACTGAGGGACAATGAGCAGTTCTTC | CASSPLLRDNEQFF | . | TRBV7-9 | . | TRBJ2-1
TGTGCCACCAGCAGAGATGTGGCTAGGTCTTACGAGCAGTACTTC | CATSRDVARSYEQYF | . | TRBV15 | . | TRBJ2-7
TGTGCCAGCAGTTTCCACACCGGGGAGCTGTTTTTT | CASSFHTGELFF | . | TRBV27 | . | TRBJ2-2
TGTGCCAGCAGTTCACAGGTGGGTGAGCAGTTCTTC | CASSSQVGEQFF | . | TRBV28 | . | TRBJ2-1
TGTGCCAGCAGAGGCGAGGGATATGAGCAGTTCTTC | CASRGEGYEQFF | . | TRBV14 | . | TRBJ2-1
TGTGCCAGCAGTTTGGGACTAGCGGGAGATGAGCAGTTCTTC | CASSLGLAGDEQFF | . | TRBV28 | TRBD2 | TRBJ2-1
TGTGCCAGCAGCCGCGACAGCTATGGCTACACCTTC | CASSRDSYGYTF | . | TRBV7-9 | . | TRBJ1-2
TGTGCCAGCAGCTGGGGAGAGGTCTCCTACGAGCAGTACTTC | CASSWGEVSYEQYF | . | TRBV5-6 | . | TRBJ2-7
TGTGCCAGCAGTGATCGTGGTGGGGTAGCTTTCTTT | CASSDRGGVAFF | . | TRBV25-1 | . | TRBJ1-1
TGCGCCAGCAGCCTACGACGCTCCTCCTGCAATGAGCAGTTCTTC | CASSLRRSSCNEQFF | . | TRBV5-1 | . | TRBJ2-1
TGTGCCAGCAGCTCCCAACTAGCGGGAGGCCCTAATGAGCAGTTCTTC | CASSSQLAGGPNEQFF | . | TRBV7-9 | TRBD2 | TRBJ2-1
TGTGCCAGCAGCCAACCTGACAGGGTCCAAGAGACCCAGTACTTC | CASSQPDRVQETQYF | once | TRBV4-2 | TRBD1 | TRBJ2-5
TGCAGCGTTGACCGTGGCAGGGGAGATGGTACTGAAGCTTTCTTT | CSVDRGRGDGTEAFF | . | TRBV29-1 | . | TRBJ1-1
TGTGCCAGCAGTCCCGGGACTGTACTACGAGGGCAGTACTTC | CASSPGTVLRGQYF | . | TRBV14 | . | TRBJ2-7
TGTGCCAGCAGCTCGGGAAACCAAGGGCTGGGCTACACCTTC | CASSSGNQGLGYTF | . | TRBV5-4 | . | TRBJ1-2
TGTGCCTGGAGTACGACAGGGGGCTACGAGCAGTACTTC | CAWSTTGGYEQYF | . | TRBV30 | TRBD1 | TRBJ2-7
TGCGCCAGCAGCTTGGGGGGGTACAATGAGCAGTTCTTC | CASSLGGYNEQFF | . | TRBV5-1 | . | TRBJ2-1
TGTGCCAGCACCCCAAGGGGAGACAGGGGTTCACCCCTCCACTTT | CASTPRGDRGSPLHF | . | TRBV6-5 | TRBD1 | TRBJ1-6
TGTGCCTGGAGATGGGCCAAGACAGCGCAAGAGACCCAGTACTTC | CAWRWAKTAQETQYF | . | TRBV30 | . | TRBJ2-5
TGTGCCAGCAGCGCTAGGTCGTTGGGCAATGAGCAGTTCTTC | CASSARSLGNEQFF | . | TRBV9 | . | TRBJ2-1
TGTGCCAGCAGAGGGGACATCCTCGCGGGGGCCACAGAGACCCAGTACTTC | CASRGDILAGATETQYF | . | TRBV5-4 | . | TRBJ2-5
TGTGCCAGCAGCGCGACTAGCCCGGGGAGCACCGGGGAGCTGTTTTTT | CASSATSPGSTGELFF | . | TRBV2 | TRBD2 | TRBJ2-2
TGTGCCAGTAGTATATTTGTGGCCGGGGAGCAGTACTTC | CASSIFVAGEQYF | . | TRBV19 | . | TRBJ2-7
TGTGCCAGCAGCCGTTCCTGGTATGAGCAGTTCTTC | CASSRSWYEQFF | few | TRBV11-2 | . | TRBJ2-1
TGCGCCAGCAGGGCTAGCGGGAGCTGGACCGGGGAGCTGTTTTTT | CASRASGSWTGELFF | . | TRBV5-1 | TRBD2 | TRBJ2-2
TGCGCCAGCAGCTTGGGACAGGGTGGAGAGACCCAGTACTTC | CASSLGQGGETQYF | . | TRBV5-1 | TRBD1 | TRBJ2-5
TGTGCCAGCAGTGAAGGGGTTGGTGAAAAACTGTTTTTT | CASSEGVGEKLFF | . | TRBV2 | . | TRBJ1-4
TGTGCCAGCAGTAAGGACAGGGCCACTGAAGCTTTCTTT | CASSKDRATEAFF | . | TRBV2 | TRBD1 | TRBJ1-1
TGCGCCAGCAGTCTACGACTAGCGGAGACCCAGTACTTC | CASSLRLAETQYF | . | TRBV10-2 | TRBD2 | TRBJ2-5